These 13 T cell receptor beta chains came from one sample sequenced in a study of cytomegalovirus exposure and HLA in healthy donors. Primers included in the PCR were 60 Vbeta and 13 Jbeta primers. The data were produced by immunoSEQ multiplex PCR, yet TCRdb's version contains in-frame clones alone and is incomplete. Of 150,000 to 200,000 clones listed, approximately 80% are singletons. Source material: PBMCs. Receptors originate from a man aged 18 to 29 in good health and CMV-seronegative.

The gene calls are TRBV12-1 and TRBJ1-5; the table gives TRBD1 as D, unverified against the DNA. TRBV12-1 is reported as a pseudogene. The CDR3 is 14 amino acids. The CDR3 loop is CASSFEGVNQPQHF. Here the CDR3 DNA reads TGTGCCAGCAGCTTTGAAGGGGTCAATCAGCCCCAGCATTTT.

This chain uses TRBV5-1 with TRBJ1-2; D gene unclear. Trimming took off 6 bases at V and 4 bases at J, with 16 bases between the two ends. The germline CDR1 and CDR2 sequences are SGHRS and YFSETQ. The CDR3 contains 14 residues. CDR3 loop: CASTPGAQTYGYTF. CDR3 coding DNA: TGCGCCAGCACCCCGGGAGCCCAGACCTATGGCTACACCTTC.

The chain has TRBV4-1 and TRBJ1-2; D is uncertain. The V gene's germline CDR1 is MGHRA and CDR2 YSYEKL. The CDR3 runs to 14 residues. Deletions cut 2 bases from V and 1 base from J, with 8 bases between. CDR3 amino acids: CASSQPGFNYGYTF. The CDR3 DNA reads TGCGCCAGCAGCCAACCGGGATTTAACTATGGCTACACCTTC.

This rearrangement joins TRBV28 to TRBJ2-1; TRBD2 might be the D (5 bases). This CDR3 region has 16 residues. The germline CDR1 and CDR2 sequences are MDHEN and SYDVKM. Trimming stripped 7 bases from V and 9 bases from J, with 25 bases between. CDR3 sequence: CASTPSGGRLSREQFF. The CDR3 nucleotides are TGTGCCAGCACCCCCAGCGGAGGAAGACTTTCGCGTGAGCAGTTCTTC.

For the CDR3, the DNA is TGTGCCAGCAGCTTAGATAATTATGGCTACACCTTC. Its protein is CASSLDNYGYTF. V gene TRBV7-9 combines with J gene TRBJ1-2; D remains ambiguous. The V and J ends lost 1 base and 5 bases respectively, with 5 bases between them. Looked up from germline, CDR1 is SEHNR and CDR2 is FQNEAQ (reference sequence). The CDR3 has 12 residues.

This clone was picked up one time. V is TRBV9 and J is TRBJ1-2; D may be TRBD1 (5 bases). Per germline, CDR1 SGDLS and CDR2 YYNGEE. The CDR3 is 13 amino acids. Deletions cut 0 bases from V and 9 bases from J, with 12 bases between. The CDR3 spells CASSVGRASSYTF. DNA for the CDR3: TGTGCCAGCAGCGTAGGCAGGGCCTCGAGCTACACCTTC.

V is TRBV28 and J is TRBJ2-5; 7 bases are a match to TRBD2. The CDR3 extends over 15 amino acids. Germline-derived CDR1 and CDR2 are MDHEN and SYDVKM. Unmatched junction bases numbered 11, after V lost 5 bases and J lost 5 bases. The CDR3 is CASSLPDGGLETQYF. CDR3 coding DNA: TGTGCCAGCAGTCTGCCTGACGGGGGGTTGGAGACCCAGTACTTC.

For this clone: Other DNA variants within this sample encode the same CDR3. V and J are TRBV5-8 and TRBJ1-5; D may be TRBD1 (6 bases). The ends were cut back, 0 bases at V and 2 bases at J, with 6 bases in the middle. The CDR3 is made up of 14 amino acids. In germline, CDR1 is SGHTS, CDR2 YDEGEE. CDR3 bases: TGTGCCAGCAGCTTGGGGACAGGCAATCAGCCCCAGCATTTT. This sequence encodes CASSLGTGNQPQHF.

The chain links TRBV4-2 to TRBJ1-1, with D possibly TRBD1 on 6 matching bases. The CDR3 runs to 15 residues. Germline values: CDR1 LGHNA, CDR2 YNFKEQ. V lost 10 bases to trimming and J lost 0 bases, with 18 bases between them. CDR3 in amino acids: CATLGGGYMNTEAFF. The DNA of the CDR3 is TGTGCCACTCTGGGAGGGGGTTACATGAACACTGAAGCTTTCTTT.

Only a few counts were recorded for this clone. The CDR3 is CASSFAAYEQYF. CDR3 bases: TGTGCCAGCAGCTTTGCAGCCTACGAGCAGTACTTC. The gene calls are TRBV7-9 and TRBJ2-7; D is unresolved. Trimming shortened V by 3 bases and J by 2 bases, and 5 bases separated the two germline ends. The CDR3 is 12 amino acids. Germline V gene sequence: CDR1 SEHNR, CDR2 FQNEAQ (reference sequence).

The chain is built from TRBV5-1 and TRBJ2-5; TRBD2 matches at 8 bases. The trim removed 3 bases at V and 3 bases at J, leaving 4 bases unmatched. Germline-derived CDR1 and CDR2 are SGHRS and YFSETQ. The CDR3 covers 14 residues. CDR3 sequence reads: CASSSGLDKETQYF. The CDR3 DNA reads TGCGCCAGCAGCTCGGGACTAGACAAAGAGACCCAGTACTTC.

J is TRBJ2-3 and V is TRBV5-1; 8 bases are shared with TRBD2. There are 16 residues in the CDR3. The junction had 9 bases not matched to a gene; V was cut back by 4 bases and J by 2 bases. Germline V CDR1 and CDR2: SGHRS, YFSETQ. Written as DNA, the CDR3 is TGCGCCAGCAGCCGAACGACTAGCGAGATCACAGATACGCAGTATTTT. This sequence encodes CASSRTTSEITDTQYF.

This sequence joins TRBV9 and TRBJ1-4; 8 bases are a match to TRBD1. The V gene end was trimmed by 0 bases and the J gene end by 7 bases; junction bases not matched to a gene: 8. This CDR3 comprises 16 residues. CDR1 is SGDLS and CDR2 is YYNGEE in the germline V gene. CDR3 loop: CASSVGYGQGGEKLFF. The CDR3 DNA follows: TGTGCCAGCAGCGTAGGGTATGGACAGGGTGGTGAAAAACTGTTTTTT.